Listed here are 27 T cell receptor beta chains from one sample, sequenced in a study of regulatory T cells in long-lasting Graves disease. Arm-PCR of CDR3 regions with iRepertoire HTBI primers generated TCR beta libraries. TCRdb redid the calling of the multiplex PCR reads with MiXCR, one entry per CDR3 protein. The sample shows 600,000 to 850,000 distinct CDR3 sequences, 25% to 35% of them seen only once. Described time point: persistent/refractory GD, antithyroid drugs over 5 years with positive TRAb. Preparation of the TCR library used RNA extracted from PBMCs. The source was peripheral blood mononuclear cells (PBMCs), collected when the disease was refractory, from a patient treated with antithyroid drugs. The source of these receptors is a female donor with Graves disease.

The J gene is TRBJ2-7, the V gene TRBV11-1, with 12 bases lining up with TRBD2. Trimming cost V 4 bases and J 7 bases; bases outside gene matches: 11. CDR1 and CDR2 (germline): SGHAT, FQDESV (reference sequence). The CDR3 covers 16 residues. The CDR3 DNA reads TGTGCCAGCAGCTCAGCCCGGACTAGCGGGAAAGGAGAGCAGTACTTC. Its translation: CASSSARTSGKGEQYF.

At least ten counts were recorded for this clonotype. This chain connects TRBV2 to TRBJ1-5; 7 nucleotides agree with TRBD1. This CDR3 has 12 residues. The trim removed 6 bases at V and 6 bases at J, leaving 2 bases unmatched. Germline V gene sequence: CDR1 SNHLY, CDR2 FYNNEI. In nucleotides, the CDR3 is TGTGCCAGCAGACAGGGGATTCAGCCCCAGCATTTT. Residues: CASRQGIQPQHF.

This rearrangement joins TRBV30 to TRBJ1-1; D is unresolved. This CDR3 comprises 13 residues. CDR1 and CDR2 from the germline V gene are GTSNPN and SVGIG (reference sequence). Trimming removed 1 base at V and 0 bases at J, with 6 bases between. The CDR3 protein is CAWSGVMNTEAFF. Written as DNA, the CDR3 is TGTGCCTGGAGTGGGGTCATGAACACTGAAGCTTTCTTT.

The rearrangement joins TRBV9 to TRBJ2-7, with D perhaps TRBD1 or TRBD2 (6 bases each). The CDR3 is 15 residues long. From germline, CDR1 is SGDLS and CDR2 YYNGEE. V was pared by 4 bases and J by 7 bases, with 21 bases between. In DNA, the CDR3 is TGTGCCAGCAGCCCCCAATCGAGAAGGGGGGTTGAGCAGTACTTC. Translation gives CASSPQSRRGVEQYF. The full variable domain, with the rest looked up from reference TRBV9 and TRBJ2-7, is DSGVTQTPKHLITATGQRVTLRCSPRSGDLSVYWYQQSLDQGLQFLIQYYNGEERAKGNILERFSAQQFPDLHSELNLSSLELGDSALYFCASSPQSRRGVEQYFGPGTRLTVT.

This clonotype was recorded a few times. This rearrangement joins TRBV11-2 to TRBJ2-7; the D gene could be TRBD1 or TRBD2 (7 bases each). V lost 4 bases to trimming and J lost 6 bases, with 25 bases between them. Germline V gene lookup returns CDR1 SGHAT and CDR2 FQNNGV. This CDR3 is built from 17 residues. As DNA, the CDR3 is TGTGCCAGCAGCTCAGGGGGGGGCTGGGGCGGTCTGACCGAGCAGTACTTC. Translated, it gives CASSSGGGWGGLTEQYF.

This chain joins TRBV25-1 and TRBJ1-1; unclear D gene. From germline, CDR1 is MGHDK and CDR2 SYGVNS. The CDR3 sequence is 18 residues long. The V end was cut by 1 base, the J end by 0 bases, with 18 bases between. In nucleotides, the CDR3 is TGTGCCAGCAGTGAATCGGGAAGCACGGGAGTAATGAACACTGAAGCTTTCTTT. Protein: CASSESGSTGVMNTEAFF.

This clonotype has ten or more counts. J is TRBJ1-2 and V is TRBV28; D unclear. The V end was cut by 5 bases, the J end by 0 bases, with 10 bases between. This CDR3 has 14 residues. Germline V lookup: CDR1 MDHEN, CDR2 SYDVKM. The CDR3 nucleotides read TGTGCCAGCAGTATATTGACGCCTAACTATGGCTACACCTTC. As protein: CASSILTPNYGYTF.

This clonotype occurred once. The V and J genes are TRBV29-1 and TRBJ1-5, with a weak D call TRBD1 (5 bases). With 4 bases removed from V and 2 bases from J, the gap between germline ends came to 9 bases. The CDR3 extends over 13 amino acids. Per germline, CDR1 SQVTM and CDR2 ANQGSEA. This chain's CDR3 is CSVGGGGNQPQHF. The CDR3 DNA sequence: TGCAGCGTTGGGGGGGGGGGCAATCAGCCCCAGCATTTT.

This clonotype has ten or more counts. The J gene is TRBJ1-5, the V gene TRBV2; unclear D gene. Germline loops: CDR1 SNHLY, CDR2 FYNNEI. This CDR3 is built from 15 residues. Trimming shortened V by 2 bases and J by 1 base, and 9 bases separated the two germline ends. The CDR3 sequence is CASSERLMSNQPQHF. The CDR3 coding sequence is TGTGCCAGCAGTGAACGGCTCATGAGCAATCAGCCCCAGCATTTT.

DNA for the CDR3: TGCGCCAGCAGCTTGGAGTCAGGTGGGGAGCAGTACTTC. It is translated as CASSLESGGEQYF. The rearrangement links TRBV5-1 to TRBJ2-7; D is uncertain. This CDR3 spans 13 amino acids. Germline V gene data show CDR1 as SGHRS and CDR2 as YFSETQ. The ends were cut back, 0 bases at V and 7 bases at J, with 11 bases in the middle.

The V gene is TRBV25-1, the J gene TRBJ2-7; TRBD1 might be the D (6 bases). The CDR3 has 13 amino acids. Trimming pared 6 bases from V and 4 bases from J, leaving 13 bases between. CDR1 is MGHDK, CDR2 SYGVNS, per germline. As DNA, the CDR3 is TGTGCCAGCAGCCCAGGGGCCGTATACGAGCAGTACTTC. As protein: CASSPGAVYEQYF.

Note on this clonotype: The CDR3 does not close with the conserved phenylalanine or tryptophan, likely indicating a read error. V gene TRBV19 combines with J gene TRBJ2-2, with D hard to call. The CDR3 extends over 12 amino acids. Trimming took 3 bases from V and 6 from J, leaving 5 bases between them. The germline gives CDR1 LNHDA, CDR2 SQIVND (reference sequence). The CDR3 bases are TGTGCCAGTAGTATCCCACCCGGGGAGCTGTTTCTT. As protein: CASSIPPGELFL.

The rearrangement links TRBV7-2 to TRBJ1-5; D unresolved. Germline V gene lookup returns CDR1 SGHTA and CDR2 FQGNSA. The CDR3 extends over 15 amino acids. V was trimmed by 4 bases and J by 5 bases, leaving 15 bases between them. In DNA form, the CDR3 reads TGTGCCAGCAGCTACCGAAGGGCTGGGGATCAGCCCCAGCATTTT. It translates to CASSYRRAGDQPQHF.

The rearrangement uses TRBV20-1 and TRBJ2-5, with D perhaps TRBD2 (5 bases). The CDR3 has 15 residues. Germline values: CDR1 DFQATT, CDR2 SNEGSKA (reference sequence). Trimming cost V 0 bases and J 0 bases, with 11 bases left between them. The CDR3 DNA reads as TGCAGTGCTAGAGACCCAACGGGGTACCAAGAGACCCAGTACTTC. Protein product: CSARDPTGYQETQYF.

This clonotype came up a few times. V gene TRBV20-1 combines with J gene TRBJ1-5; a possible D gene is TRBD1 (6 bases). CDR1 DFQATT and CDR2 SNEGSKA come from the germline V gene (reference sequence). V gave up 1 base and J gave up 3 bases, with 22 bases separating them. This CDR3 comprises 18 residues. The CDR3 loop reads CSARVQVGGLKYNQPQHF. The CDR3 bases are TGCAGTGCTAGAGTCCAAGTGGGGGGCTTAAAGTACAATCAGCCCCAGCATTTT.

This clonotype has more than one count but fewer than ten. The chain couples TRBV9 to TRBJ1-2, with D perhaps matching TRBD1 (6 bases). Germline V lookup: CDR1 SGDLS, CDR2 YYNGEE. The CDR3 extends over 13 amino acids. Trimming shortened V by 0 bases and J by 8 bases, and 11 bases separated the two germline ends. The CDR3 DNA follows: TGTGCCAGCAGCGTAGAACAGGGCAGAGGCTACACCTTC. This gives the protein CASSVEQGRGYTF.

The chain couples TRBV6-1 to TRBJ2-5, with D possibly called TRBD1 or TRBD2 (5 bases each). This CDR3 region has 14 residues. The germline gives CDR1 MNHNS, CDR2 SASEGT. The V end lost 5 bases, the J end lost 1 base, and 11 bases lay between the germline ends. DNA of the CDR3: TGTGCCAGCAGTACCGGGACGGCCCAAGAGACCCAGTACTTC. It translates to CASSTGTAQETQYF.

The table lists this clonotype with many counts. This chain joins TRBV12-3 or TRBV12-4 and TRBJ2-5, with D possibly TRBD2 on 6 matching bases. Trimming removed 6 bases at V and 0 bases at J, with 17 bases between. The CDR3 length is 16 residues. The DNA for the CDR3 is TGTGCCAGCAGCCCTCTCGGGAGCGGCCACCAAGAGACCCAGTACTTC. This sequence encodes CASSPLGSGHQETQYF.

This clonotype was observed a few times. The chain employs TRBV5-1 and TRBJ2-2, with 7 bases aligning to TRBD1. This CDR3 is built from 15 residues. CDR1 SGHRS and CDR2 YFSETQ come from the germline V gene. V lost 4 bases, J lost 6 bases, and 9 bases stayed unmatched. CDR3 DNA sequence: TGCGCCAGCAGCCCCGACAGGGAACGGTCCGGGGAGCTGTTTTTT. Translated: CASSPDRERSGELFF.

This chain joins TRBV7-9 and TRBJ1-2, with 10 bases matching TRBD1. The CDR3 extends over 14 amino acids. Germline assignment: CDR1 SEHNR and CDR2 FQNEAQ (reference sequence). V was clipped by 2 bases and J by 6 bases; unmatched bases: 3. CDR3: CASSLQGTGDGYTF. CDR3 DNA sequence: TGTGCCAGCAGCTTACAAGGGACAGGGGATGGCTACACCTTC. Full variable domain (outside the CDR3, taken from reference TRBV7-9 and TRBJ1-2): DTGVSQNPRHKITKRGQNVTFRCDPISEHNRLYWYRQTLGQGPEFLTYFQNEAQLEKSRLLSDRFSAERPKGSFSTLEIQRTEQGDSAMYLCASSLQGTGDGYTFGSGTRLTVV.

This clonotype was observed many times. This chain joins TRBV20-1 and TRBJ2-7; D is possibly TRBD2 (5 bases). Germline-derived CDR1 and CDR2 are DFQATT and SNEGSKA (reference sequence). This CDR3 spans 13 amino acids. The CDR3 DNA reads as TGCAGCGCAGAGGACGGGGAATCCTACGAGCAGTACTTC. Residues: CSAEDGESYEQYF.

The gene calls are TRBV19 and TRBJ1-1; D is perhaps TRBD1 (6 bases). The V end lost 3 bases, the J end lost 8 bases, and 13 bases lay between the germline ends. This CDR3 comprises 13 residues. The V gene's germline CDR1 is LNHDA and CDR2 SQIVND (reference sequence). Here the CDR3 DNA reads TGTGCCAGTAGTATTGGCTTGGGGGCAGAAGCTTTCTTT. Translating gives CASSIGLGAEAFF.

This clonotype was detected a few times. This sequence joins TRBV20-1 and TRBJ2-2, with a tentative D call TRBD2 (5 bases). Germline V gene lookup returns CDR1 DFQATT and CDR2 SNEGSKA (reference sequence). The CDR3 is made up of 14 amino acids. V was trimmed by 6 bases and J by 6 bases, leaving 17 bases between them. The CDR3 is CSATPGWVAGELFF. The CDR3 DNA follows: TGCAGTGCCACCCCGGGGTGGGTTGCCGGGGAGCTGTTTTTT.

This clonotype was detected ten times or more. CDR3 coding DNA: TGTGCCAGCAGCTTAGCGGTTGGACGAGAGACCCAGTACTTC. Translating gives CASSLAVGRETQYF. J is TRBJ2-5 and V is TRBV7-2; D remains unclear. The germline V gene encodes CDR1 SGHTA and CDR2 FQGNSA. This CDR3 contains 14 residues. Trimming took off 0 bases at V and 4 bases at J, with 9 bases between the two ends.

This clonotype has more than one count but fewer than ten. The rearrangement uses TRBV29-1 and TRBJ2-3; 9 positions match TRBD2. V was clipped by 0 bases and J by 2 bases; unmatched bases: 3. This CDR3 contains 15 residues. Germline CDR1 SQVTM, CDR2 ANQGSEA. CDR3 in DNA: TGCAGCGTTGAAGAAGCTAGCGGGAACACAGATACGCAGTATTTT. The encoded protein is CSVEEASGNTDTQYF.

This clonotype has only a few counts. The J gene is TRBJ1-1, the V gene TRBV6-1; D ambiguous. CDR3 length: 12 amino acids. V gave up 3 bases and J gave up 5 bases, with 7 bases separating them. Per germline, CDR1 MNHNS and CDR2 SASEGT. The CDR3 DNA reads as TGTGCCAGCAGTGAGGGGAGAACTGAAGCTTTCTTT. Its protein is CASSEGRTEAFF.

In its sample, this clonotype was seen many times. The chain combines TRBV12-3 or TRBV12-4 with TRBJ1-4; maybe TRBD1 (5 bases). The CDR3 sequence is 14 residues long. With 3 bases removed from V and 5 bases from J, the gap between germline ends came to 10 bases. CDR3 loop: CASSFRTQNEKLFF. For the CDR3, the DNA is TGTGCCAGCAGTTTCAGGACACAGAATGAAAAACTGTTTTTT.